This TCR beta chain was retrieved from a study of vaccination effects on CD4 cells after COVID-19. On approximately day 9 of culture, CD4+ T cells were separated out. Everyone in the study got two shots of either the BNT162b2 or mRNA-1273 vaccine. Vaccinees lacked prior SARS-CoV-2 infection and tested negative for nucleocapsid antibodies. On this clone itself: Its antigen is still unknown.

Method: immunoSEQ multiplex PCR; TCRdb's copy keeps in-frame clones and lacks some. The table includes 57,000 or so clones, about four fifths detected once. This CDR3 is built from 17 residues. Per the germline V gene, CDR1 is KGHDR and CDR2 is SFDVKD. V was shortened by 4 bases and J by 0 bases, with 15 bases between the two germline ends. The TCR originated in a human donor who received a COVID-19 vaccine. The source was CD4+ T cells from PBMCs cultured without peptide, collected after COVID-19 vaccination. J is TRBJ2-1 and V is TRBV24-1, with D possibly TRBD2 on 6 matching bases. CDR3: CATSDPAGSGSYNEQFF. CDR3 in DNA: TGTGCCACCAGTGACCCGGCGGGGTCCGGCTCCTACAATGAGCAGTTCTTC.